Listed below are T cell receptor beta chains from one sample, sequenced in a study of shared clonotypes between healthy human individuals. Here immunoSEQ multiplex PCR was the method, and the copy in TCRdb shows in-frame clones only, minus some. The data contain around 2.1 million clones, approximately 94% of them seen just once; the ten biggest clones take up 1.5% to 2%. The sequenced material came from naive CD8+ T cells from PBMCs. All receptors come from a man in his late teens or twenties in good health. Some clones in this sample may be carry-over from other donors' samples. CDR3s include the opening cysteine and the closing phenylalanine or tryptophan.

TRBV7-9	TRBJ2-7	CASSLLSGNYEQYF
TRBV19	TRBJ1-2	CASSPTTGRSYGYTF
TRBV4-3	TRBJ2-7	CASSRLQESYEQYF
TRBV5-6	TRBJ2-2	CASSSGANTGELFF
TRBV15	TRBJ2-1	CATSRRTSGDNEQFF
TRBV27	TRBJ2-5	CASRRVWYF
TRBV27	TRBJ2-7	CASSRRGGYEQYF
TRBV4-1	TRBJ1-2	CASSQGPGINYGYTF
TRBV4-3	TRBJ1-3	CASSQDAQASGNTIYF
TRBV9	TRBJ2-7	CASSVVGGGIYEQYF
TRBV28	TRBJ2-3	CASSFGQFGADTQYF
TRBV2	TRBJ1-2	CASPTGESELGYTF
TRBV11-1	TRBJ2-5	CASSLLAGGPYETQYF
TRBV4-1	TRBJ1-1	CASSQVTLVNTEAFF
TRBV4-2	TRBJ1-2	CASRPREGYYGYTF
TRBV9	TRBJ2-7	CASSTGPSSEQYF
TRBV5-1	TRBJ2-5	CASSLRRELIETQYF
TRBV6-1	TRBJ1-5	CASSEFAGWGQANQPQHF
TRBV2	TRBJ2-7	CASRGVERPYEQYF
TRBV5-1	TRBJ1-2	CASSPGGQIYYGYTF
TRBV9	TRBJ2-7	CATRDTPYEQYF
TRBV14	TRBJ2-7	CASSQESVSTPEYF
TRBV12-5	TRBJ1-1	CASGLDTEAFF
TRBV7-9	TRBJ1-2	CASSLVGQAYGYTF
TRBV7-6	TRBJ2-4	CASSLGQGERIQYF